Shown below are 22 T cell receptor beta chains from a single sample sequenced in a study of post-analysis software for immune sequencing data. General observations from the study: Patients showed TRBV5-6, TRBV5-1 and TRBV20-1 among a few TRBV segments more frequent than in controls.

Their cognate antigens are unknown. Tagging with unique molecular identifiers was a feature of the TCR beta cDNA libraries. A single record per CDR3 protein comes from TCRdb applying MiXCR to the PCR reads. The table has roughly 800,000 distinct CDR3 sequences, 46% seen once. Input material: blood. The origin of the receptors is a girl aged 5-17 years with multiple sclerosis.

This clonotype was counted a few times. This chain links TRBV29-1 with TRBJ2-3, with D perhaps matching TRBD2 (6 bases). This CDR3 comprises 14 residues. V shed 1 base and J shed 4 bases, with 12 bases lying between them. Germline assignment: CDR1 SQVTM and CDR2 ANQGSEA. The CDR3 region is CSVEVRGGADTQYF. The DNA for the CDR3 is TGCAGCGTTGAAGTGAGGGGAGGAGCAGATACGCAGTATTTT.

With respect to this clonotype: The junction departs from the called germline gene at one end, perhaps through a read error. The V gene is TRBV9, the J gene TRBJ2-3; 11 bases are a match to TRBD2. CDR3 size: 16 residues. Looked up from germline, CDR1 is SGDLS and CDR2 is YYNGEE. The chain's CDR3 is CASSVDPSGGTDPQYF. CDR3 in DNA: TGTGCCAGCAGCGTAGATCCTAGCGGGGGGACAGATCCGCAGTATTTT.

The sample holds a few counts of this clonotype. J is TRBJ2-7 and V is TRBV13; 15 bases are shared with TRBD2. The ends lost 4 bases at V and 0 bases at J; junction bases unmatched: 1. The CDR3 is 16 amino acids. Germline loops: CDR1 PRHDT, CDR2 FYEKMQ (reference sequence). The CDR3 reads CASSSGLAGGSYEQYF. CDR3 nucleotides: TGTGCCAGCAGCTCGGGACTAGCGGGAGGCTCCTACGAGCAGTACTTC. Full variable domain (missing parts from reference TRBV13 and TRBJ2-7): AAGVIQSPRHLIKEKRETATLKCYPIPRHDTVYWYQQGPGQDPQFLISFYEKMQSDKGSIPDRFSAQQFSDYHSELNMSSLELGDSALYFCASSSGLAGGSYEQYFGPGTRLTVT.

The CDR3 bases are TGCAGTGCGGCGGGCTCCTACAATGAGCAGTTCTTC. Protein: CSAAGSYNEQFF. This chain links TRBV20-1 with TRBJ2-1; TRBD2 might be the D (5 bases). This CDR3 has 12 amino acids. CDR1 DFQATT and CDR2 SNEGSKA come from the germline V gene (reference sequence). Between the trimmed V and J ends, which lost 6 bases and 0 bases, there was a span of 6 bases.

This clonotype was detected only a few times. The chain is built from TRBV20-1 and TRBJ2-7; 9 nucleotides align to TRBD2. The V and J ends lost 1 base and 2 bases, in that order; junction bases with no gene match: 18. CDR1 and CDR2 from the germline V gene are DFQATT and SNEGSKA (reference sequence). CDR3 length: 19 amino acids. Here the CDR3 reads CSARASGVGSGSKTYEQYF. CDR3 DNA sequence: TGCAGTGCTAGAGCCTCCGGGGTGGGTAGCGGGAGTAAAACCTACGAGCAGTACTTC.

This clonotype was seen more than once but under ten times. The chain has TRBV28 and TRBJ1-5; D is ambiguous. The ends were cut back, 2 bases at V and 3 bases at J, with 5 bases in the middle. Germline V gene lookup returns CDR1 MDHEN and CDR2 SYDVKM. CDR3 length: 13 amino acids. The CDR3 DNA follows: TGTGCCAGCAGTTTAAGTTACAATCAGCCCCAGCATTTT. Translated, it gives CASSLSYNQPQHF.

V usage is TRBV5-6 and J usage is TRBJ2-7; 7 bases map to TRBD1. This CDR3 contains 16 residues. With 0 bases clipped from V and 3 bases from J, the junction kept 9 bases outside the gene matches. Germline V gene lookup returns CDR1 SGHDT and CDR2 YYEEEE. CDR3 nucleotide sequence: TGTGCCAGCAGCTTGGCACCACGGGACAGATACTACGAGCAGTACTTC. It specifies CASSLAPRDRYYEQYF. The full variable domain, in which reference TRBV5-6 and TRBJ2-7 provide the parts outside the CDR3, is DAGVTQSPTHLIKTRGQQVTLRCSPKSGHDTVSWYQQALGQGPQFIFQYYEEEERQRGNFPDRFSGHQFPNYSSELNVNALLLGDSALYLCASSLAPRDRYYEQYFGPGTRLTVT.

The V gene is TRBV20-1, the J gene TRBJ1-5; tentative D call: TRBD1 (5 bases). The CDR3 consists of 16 residues. The ends were cut back, 0 bases at V and 0 bases at J, with 12 bases in the middle. Looked up from germline, CDR1 is DFQATT and CDR2 is SNEGSKA (reference sequence). CDR3 in DNA: TGCAGTGCTAGAGAGGGGCCGGTCAATAGCAATCAGCCCCAGCATTTT. It yields the protein CSAREGPVNSNQPQHF.

V and J are TRBV7-2 and TRBJ2-3, with TRBD2 identical over 9 bases. The CDR3 is made up of 16 amino acids. With 5 bases clipped from V and 2 bases from J, the junction kept 8 bases outside the gene matches. Germline V gene sequence: CDR1 SGHTA, CDR2 FQGNSA. Written as DNA, the CDR3 is TGTGCCAGCAGCACCCGGGCGGGGGGGCCCACAGATACGCAGTATTTT. Protein: CASSTRAGGPTDTQYF.

The V and J genes are TRBV10-2 and TRBJ1-1, with 7 bases aligning to TRBD1. J lost 6 bases, V lost 3 bases, and 1 base had no gene match. The CDR3 spans 12 residues. The V gene's germline CDR1 is WSHSY and CDR2 SAAADI. The CDR3 DNA follows: TGCGCCAGCAGTGAAGACAGGGCTGAAGCTTTCTTT. Its translation is CASSEDRAEAFF.

This clonotype was seen only a few times. V usage is TRBV10-3 and J usage is TRBJ1-2; the match to TRBD1 covers 8 bases. CDR3 size: 15 residues. V lost 5 bases to trimming and J lost 2 bases; unmatched junction nucleotides: 7. CDR1 and CDR2 (germline): ENHRY, SYGVKD. CDR3 nucleotide sequence: TGTGCCATCAGTCCTGTCAACAGGGGGAACTATGGCTACACCTTC. Its translation: CAISPVNRGNYGYTF.

This clonotype was counted ten times or more. The rearrangement joins TRBV15 to TRBJ2-3; D assignment may be TRBD1 or TRBD2 (5 bases each). The CDR3 runs 13 residues. V was shortened by 0 bases and J by 9 bases, with 10 bases between the two germline ends. Germline V CDR1 and CDR2: LNHNV, YYDKDF (reference sequence). The chain's CDR3 is CATSRDRWGTQYF. CDR3 DNA: TGTGCCACCAGCAGAGATCGGTGGGGGACGCAGTATTTT. The full variable domain, completed using reference TRBV15 and TRBJ2-3, is DAMVIQNPRYQVTQFGKPVTLSCSQTLNHNVMYWYQQKSSQAPKLLFHYYDKDFNNEADTPDNFQSRRPNTSFCFLDIRSPGLGDTAMYLCATSRDRWGTQYFGPGTRLTVL.

The V call is TRBV4-3, the J call TRBJ2-7; perhaps TRBD1 as D (5 bases). The CDR3 is 14 amino acids. The germline gives CDR1 LGHNA, CDR2 YSLEER. V was clipped by 11 bases and J by 2 bases, with 19 bases between them. CDR3: CAFQWAGLTYEQYF. CDR3 in DNA: TGCGCCTTTCAGTGGGCAGGGCTCACCTACGAGCAGTACTTC.

Worth noting for this clonotype: The junction differs from germline at one of its ends, possibly a read error. The chain has TRBV27 and TRBJ2-7, with TRBD2 matching 10 bases. The CDR3 contains 17 residues. Germline CDR1 is MNHEY and CDR2 is SMNVEV (reference sequence). CDR3 region: CVSSLSSGRIRTYEQYF. CDR3 nucleotides: TGTGTCAGCAGTTTATCTAGCGGGAGAATCCGGACGTACGAGCAGTACTTC.

Ten or more counts support this clonotype. The rearrangement uses TRBV15 and TRBJ1-2; D is perhaps TRBD1 (6 bases). In germline, CDR1 is LNHNV, CDR2 YYDKDF (reference sequence). The CDR3 spans 12 residues. V lost 1 base, J lost 7 bases, and 7 bases lay in between. CDR3 DNA: TGTGCCACCAGCAGAGTAGGGGGTGGCTACACCTTC. This gives the protein CATSRVGGGYTF.

The chain joins TRBV5-1 to TRBJ1-1; no clear D gene. This CDR3 is built from 16 residues. V shed 3 bases and J shed 6 bases, with 21 bases lying between them. The germline V gene has CDR1 SGHRS and CDR2 YFSETQ. The CDR3 DNA reads as TGCGCCAGCAGCTGGTATGTGGCGGAACGGCGGGCTGAAGCTTTCTTT. Translation gives CASSWYVAERRAEAFF.

The V gene is TRBV6-2 or TRBV6-3, the J gene TRBJ2-6; 8 bases line up with TRBD1. Germline assignment: CDR1 MNHEY and CDR2 SVGEGT. The V segment lost 5 bases and the J segment 3 bases; nucleotides outside the gene matches: 9. The CDR3 is 17 amino acids. In DNA form, the CDR3 reads TGTGCCAGCAGTCGCCGGGACAGGATACTTGGGGCCAACGTCCTGACTTTC. This encodes CASSRRDRILGANVLTF.

This clonotype was picked up a small number of times. V gene TRBV12-5 combines with J gene TRBJ1-1; the match to TRBD1 covers 10 bases. From germline, CDR1 is LGHNT and CDR2 FRNRAP. Trimming cost V 4 bases and J 7 bases; bases outside gene matches: 15. The CDR3 covers 17 residues. CDR3 bases: TGTGCTAGTGGTTCTGACTGGCCGGGACAGGGGCTTAATGAAGCTTTCTTT. This codes for CASGSDWPGQGLNEAFF.

V is TRBV9 and J is TRBJ2-1; 9 bases line up with TRBD1. J was trimmed by 9 bases and V by 5 bases; bases with no gene match: 6. Germline V lookup: CDR1 SGDLS, CDR2 YYNGEE. The CDR3 has 13 amino acids. DNA for the CDR3: TGTGCCAGCAGAGGACAGGGGTATGGTGAGCAGTTCTTC. Translating gives CASRGQGYGEQFF.

Only a few counts were recorded for this clonotype. V and J are TRBV12-3 or TRBV12-4 and TRBJ2-5; TRBD1 matches 7 bases. V shed 6 bases and J 5 bases; nucleotides not matched to a gene: 9. This CDR3 has 14 residues. Here the CDR3 DNA reads TGTGCCAGCAGGCAGACAGGGACCGGGGAGACCCAGTACTTC. This encodes CASRQTGTGETQYF.

In its sample, this clonotype was seen many times. The V gene is TRBV6-6, the J gene TRBJ2-7; TRBD2 matches 9 bases. V trimming: 8 bases; J trimming: 2 bases; junction bases outside the gene matches: 7. The germline V gene has CDR1 MNHNY and CDR2 SVGAGI (reference sequence). This CDR3 contains 14 residues. The CDR3 nucleotides read TGTGCCAGCGGAACTAGCGGGTCAACCTACGAGCAGTACTTC. Its translation is CASGTSGSTYEQYF.

This clonotype was counted a few times. The rearrangement joins TRBV7-2 to TRBJ2-1; no clear D. Germline V gives CDR1 SGHTA, CDR2 FQGNSA. The CDR3 has 13 amino acids. The V end lost 1 base, the J end lost 10 bases, and 11 bases lay between the germline ends. CDR3 residues: CASSLGGLTEQFF. As DNA, the CDR3 is TGTGCCAGCAGCTTAGGGGGTCTAACCGAGCAGTTCTTC.